This is a list of T cell receptor beta chains from one sample in a study of shared clonotypes between healthy human individuals. TCRdb keeps only in-frame clones here, not all; method: immunoSEQ multiplex PCR. The sample contains 230,000 or so clones, approximately 65% of which appear only once. The sequenced material came from memory CD4+ T cells sorted from blood. These receptors all come from a man aged 30-40 years in good health. Both conserved end residues are part of each CDR3. D genes are given only for firm matches. Rows may omit the clone size; those that give it use once, few, many or a size class.

- - TRBJ2-5 TRBV7-2 CASSLVSGGDETQYF TGTGCCAGCAGCTTAGTCTCCGGGGGCGACGAGACCCAGTACTTC
- TRBD1 TRBJ1-1 TRBV28 CASSKGAAEAFF TGTGCCAGCAGTAAGGGGGCCGCTGAAGCTTTCTTT
few - TRBJ1-1 TRBV20-1 CSARPSLGAFF TGCAGTGCTAGGCCCTCCCTCGGGGCTTTCTTT
- TRBD1 TRBJ2-7 TRBV6-4 CATRGTGDYEQYF TGTGCCACCAGGGGGACAGGGGACTACGAGCAGTACTTC
few - TRBJ2-1 TRBV2 CASSADRYNEQFF TGTGCCAGCAGCGCAGACAGGTACAATGAGCAGTTCTTC
- - TRBJ2-4 TRBV9 CASSVGEGEGIQYF TGTGCCAGCAGCGTAGGGGAGGGGGAGGGCATTCAGTACTTC
- - TRBJ1-2 TRBV10-3 CAISESLRGGYGYTF TGTGCCATCAGTGAGTCGCTCAGGGGTGGCTATGGCTACACCTTC
few TRBD2 TRBJ2-7 TRBV19 CASSKGTSGVYEQYF TGTGCCAGTAGCAAAGGGACTAGCGGCGTCTACGAGCAGTACTTC
- - TRBJ2-3 TRBV29-1 CSVEARESTDTQYF TGCAGCGTTGAGGCCCGGGAGTCGACAGATACGCAGTATTTT
- - TRBJ1-4 TRBV7-9 CASSSSGAEKLFF TGTGCCAGCAGCTCTAGTGGGGCCGAAAAACTGTTTTTT
- - TRBJ1-2 TRBV2 CASSGTGSGYTF TGTGCCAGCTCCGGGACCGGTAGCGGCTACACCTTC
- - TRBJ2-4 TRBV19 CASLGRLAKNIQYF TGTGCCAGTCTCGGCAGGCTAGCCAAAAACATTCAGTACTTC
many - TRBJ2-3 TRBV6-1 CASMEALGGADTQYF TGTGCCAGCATGGAAGCGTTAGGAGGGGCAGATACGCAGTATTTT
- - TRBJ2-2 TRBV27 CASSLSYLGELFF TGTGCCAGCAGTCTCTCATATCTCGGGGAGCTGTTTTTT
few TRBD1 TRBJ1-3 TRBV30 CAWSRDSGSGNTIYF TGTGCCTGGAGCCGGGACAGTGGCTCTGGAAACACCATATATTTT
- TRBD1 TRBJ1-1 TRBV5-8 CASSPGGQPGRTEAFF TGTGCCAGCAGCCCCGGGGGACAGCCAGGGCGCACTGAAGCTTTCTTT
few - TRBJ2-3 TRBV5-4 CASSPDARNTQYF TGTGCCAGCAGCCCCGATGCCCGGAATACGCAGTATTTT
- - TRBJ1-5 TRBV6-1 CASKWEEGGNQPQHF TGTGCCAGCAAATGGGAGGAGGGGGGCAATCAGCCCCAGCATTTT
- - TRBJ2-7 TRBV5-1 CASLITPGPGEQYF TGCGCCAGCTTAATTACCCCCGGGCCGGGCGAGCAGTACTTC
once TRBD1 TRBJ2-4 TRBV6-1 CASRLTGRKNIQYF TGTGCCAGCAGATTGACAGGGCGCAAAAACATTCAGTACTTC
- - TRBJ1-4 TRBV27 CASSNPGQLNEKLFF TGTGCCAGCAGTAACCCGGGACAACTAAATGAAAAACTGTTTTTT
- - TRBJ2-3 TRBV19 CASSIPGRDTQYF TGTGCCAGTAGTATCCCAGGGAGGGATACGCAGTATTTT
few TRBD2 TRBJ2-1 TRBV5-1 CASSLSGLAGAGNEQFF TGCGCCAGCAGCTTGTCGGGACTAGCGGGGGCGGGGAATGAGCAGTTCTTC
- - TRBJ2-7 TRBV4-3 CASSQDAGPYEQYF TGCGCCAGCAGCCAAGATGCAGGACCCTACGAGCAGTACTTC
once - TRBJ2-3 TRBV5-5 CASSLYGEVTDTQYF TGTGCCAGCAGCTTGTATGGAGAAGTTACAGATACGCAGTATTTT
- - TRBJ2-7 TRBV6-5 CASSYSGTGRGEQYF TGTGCCAGCAGTTACAGCGGGACAGGTCGGGGGGAGCAGTACTTC
- - TRBJ1-2 TRBV18 CASSPGDGYGYTF TGTGCCAGTTCCCCCGGGGACGGCTATGGCTACACCTTC
- - TRBJ1-1 TRBV29-1 CSVDSTNTEAFF TGCAGCGTTGATTCGACGAACACTGAAGCTTTCTTT
- - TRBJ2-3 TRBV11-2 CASSPDRSTDTQYF TGTGCCAGCAGCCCAGACAGGTCCACAGATACGCAGTATTTT
- TRBD1 TRBJ2-5 TRBV4-2 CASSPRGLETQYF TGTGCCAGCAGCCCGAGGGGGCTGGAGACCCAGTACTTC
- - TRBJ1-1 TRBV28 CASSLRVQNTEAFF TGTGCCAGCAGTTTGCGAGTCCAAAACACTGAAGCTTTCTTT
- - TRBJ2-3 TRBV4-1 CASSLSERADTQYF TGCGCCAGCAGCTTGTCAGAGAGGGCAGATACGCAGTATTTT
- TRBD2 TRBJ2-1 TRBV5-1 CASSVGLAGGGFF TGCGCCAGCAGCGTGGGACTAGCGGGAGGCGGGTTCTTC
once - TRBJ1-2 TRBV27 CASSYSGSRRGGYTF TGTGCCAGCAGTTACTCCGGGTCTAGAAGAGGGGGCTACACCTTC
- TRBD2 TRBJ2-5 TRBV5-4 CASSLDGGLVGAQYF TGTGCCAGCAGCTTGGACGGGGGACTAGTAGGGGCCCAGTACTTC
- TRBD1 TRBJ1-3 TRBV4-1 CASSRGQGVDSGNTIYF TGCGCCAGCAGCCGGGGACAGGGGGTGGACTCTGGAAACACCATATATTTT
- - TRBJ2-2 TRBV19 CASSGRQNTGELFF TGTGCCAGTAGTGGACGGCAGAACACCGGGGAGCTGTTTTTT
- - TRBJ2-1 TRBV5-1 CASSLEATTYNEQFF TGCGCCAGCAGCTTGGAAGCGACTACCTACAATGAGCAGTTCTTC
- - TRBJ2-3 TRBV19 CASSKARGTDTQYF TGTGCCAGTAGTAAGGCCCGGGGCACAGATACGCAGTATTTT
few TRBD1 TRBJ2-7 TRBV7-9 CASSPKQGSYEQYF TGTGCCAGCAGCCCTAAACAGGGGTCCTACGAGCAGTACTTC
few TRBD1 TRBJ2-7 TRBV2 CASRYGQGAYEQYF TGTGCCAGCAGATACGGACAGGGGGCATACGAGCAGTACTTC
- TRBD2 TRBJ2-7 TRBV29-1 CSVAPASGSPEQYF TGCAGCGTCGCCCCGGCTAGCGGGAGCCCCGAGCAGTACTTC
once - TRBJ2-1 TRBV11-2 CASSPIGGRVYNEQFF TGTGCCAGCAGCCCGATCGGGGGAAGAGTCTACAATGAGCAGTTCTTC
few - TRBJ1-1 TRBV7-2 CASGPRANTEAFF TGTGCCAGTGGCCCTAGGGCGAACACTGAAGCTTTCTTT
few - TRBJ2-5 TRBV2 CASSEATAITGTQYF TGTGCCAGCAGTGAAGCCACGGCCATTACAGGGACCCAGTACTTC
many - TRBJ2-1 TRBV5-1 CASSLVLEGTREQFF TGCGCCAGCAGCTTGGTCCTCGAGGGTACAAGGGAGCAGTTCTTC
- - TRBJ2-7 TRBV4-2 CASSQANGREQYF TGTGCCAGCAGCCAAGCCAATGGGCGCGAGCAGTACTTC
few - TRBJ1-3 TRBV7-2 CASSLGPGPRSGNTIYF TGTGCCAGCAGCTTAGGACCGGGACCGCGCTCTGGAAACACCATATATTTT
- TRBD2 TRBJ2-3 TRBV6-4 CASSRLAGDSTDTQYF TGTGCCAGCAGTCGTCTAGCGGGAGACAGCACAGATACGCAGTATTTT
- TRBD1 TRBJ1-5 TRBV28 CASSLGGRAGQPQHF TGTGCCAGCAGCCTAGGGGGCAGGGCGGGACAGCCCCAGCATTTT